These 3 T cell receptor beta chains were sequenced from one sample in a study of cytomegalovirus exposure and HLA in healthy donors. Use of 60 Vbeta and 13 Jbeta primers characterized the PCR. Libraries were prepared by immunoSEQ multiplex PCR; TCRdb keeps only in-frame clonotypes and omits some of them. In the table there are about 170,000 clones, approximately 65% of which are singletons. The source material was PBMCs. The receptor set was obtained from a man aged 40-50 years in good health and CMV-seronegative.

V is TRBV5-4 and J is TRBJ2-7; D is undetermined. The CDR3 extends over 16 amino acids. Germline CDR1 and CDR2: SGHNT and YYREEE (reference sequence). The V end was cut by 0 bases, the J end by 3 bases, with 16 bases between. The CDR3 sequence is CASSLDSGGAFYEQYF. The CDR3 coding sequence is TGTGCCAGCAGCTTGGACTCTGGCGGAGCTTTCTACGAGCAGTACTTC.

V and J are TRBV10-3 and TRBJ2-2; the D is unclear. With 0 bases removed from V and 1 base from J, the gap between germline ends came to 12 bases. The germline V gene has CDR1 ENHRY and CDR2 SYGVKD. This CDR3 region has 17 residues. CDR3 DNA: TGTGCCATCAGTGAGTCAGGATGGCGGAAGAACACCGGGGAGCTGTTTTTT. Protein sequence: CAISESGWRKNTGELFF.

The chain recombines TRBV18 with TRBJ2-1, with 9 positions matching TRBD2. J lost 2 bases, V lost 3 bases, and 8 bases had no gene match. Germline V gene sequence: CDR1 KGHSH, CDR2 LQKENI. This CDR3 has 17 residues. The CDR3 coding sequence is TGTGCCAGCTCACCTATCACCGGGACTAGCCCCTACAATGAGCAGTTCTTC. Amino acids: CASSPITGTSPYNEQFF.